This T cell receptor (beta chain) was captured by sequencing in a study of blood T cell repertoires in COVID-19. Looking at the study overall: Acute and convalescent COVID-19 samples came from the United States, Italy and Spain. Sources were T cells, B-cell-depleted T cells, or PBMCs; the material itself was cDNA or gDNA.

Sequenced by immunoSEQ multiplex PCR; TCRdb stores in-frame clones only, minus some. This table holds approximately 210,000 clones, roughly 86% found once. This CDR3 contains 15 residues. The ends were cut back, 6 bases at V and 0 bases at J, with 9 bases in the middle. Germline V gene lookup returns CDR1 LNHDA and CDR2 SQIVND (reference sequence). This clonotype originated in a woman between 50 and 59 years old with active or convalescent COVID-19. The chain employs TRBV19 and TRBJ1-6, with D tentatively TRBD1 (6 bases). What was sequenced was peripheral blood. The CDR3 spells CASSGQSSYNSPLHF. CDR3 nucleotides: TGTGCCAGTAGCGGACAGAGCTCCTATAATTCACCCCTCCACTTT.